This TCR beta chain appears in the sequencing data of a study of blood T cells in healthy people across ages. Primers used in a second PCR of about 6 to 11 cycles were a sample-barcoded 5' primer and a J-beta primer mix. MiXCR, run by TCRdb on the 5' RACE reads, gives a single entry per CDR3 protein. The sample yields some 880,000 distinct CDR3 sequences, roughly 34% seen once. This clonotype has a handful of counts. What it binds is not known. General study points: The diversity estimates, figures obtained from one million T cells, were considered underestimates.

Germline V gives CDR1 SGHTA, CDR2 FQGTGA. The CDR3 consists of 16 residues. The V gene lost 5 bases and the J gene lost 5 bases, with 19 bases spanning the gap. The material sequenced was blood. This sequence joins TRBV7-3 and TRBJ2-1; possible D gene TRBD2, 7 bases. The TCR comes from a man younger than 30 in good health. CDR3 region: CASSPGIGGANNEQFF. Written as DNA, the CDR3 is TGTGCCAGCAGCCCGGGAATAGGGGGGGCCAACAATGAGCAGTTCTTC.